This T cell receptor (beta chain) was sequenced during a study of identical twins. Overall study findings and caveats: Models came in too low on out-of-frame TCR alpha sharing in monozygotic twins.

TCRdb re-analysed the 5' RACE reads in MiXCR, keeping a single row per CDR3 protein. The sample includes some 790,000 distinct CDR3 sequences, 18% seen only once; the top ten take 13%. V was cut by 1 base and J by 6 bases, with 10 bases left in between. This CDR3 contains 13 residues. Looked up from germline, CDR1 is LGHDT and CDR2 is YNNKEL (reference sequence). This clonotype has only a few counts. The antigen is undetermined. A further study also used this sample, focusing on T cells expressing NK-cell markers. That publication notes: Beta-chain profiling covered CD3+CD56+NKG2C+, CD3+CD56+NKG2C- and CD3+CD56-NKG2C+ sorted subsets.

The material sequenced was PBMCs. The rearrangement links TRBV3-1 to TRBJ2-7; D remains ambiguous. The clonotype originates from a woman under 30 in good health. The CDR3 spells CASSQGIQSEQYF. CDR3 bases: TGTGCCAGCAGCCAAGGAATTCAGAGCGAGCAGTACTTC.